This TCR beta chain was captured in a study of read filtering for tumor transcriptome and immune sequencing. Overall study: TCR-mapped reads were about 3.5 to 11 million with IR-seq versus about 85 to 1,300 with RNA-seq.

This clonotype was counted many times. At the time of active disease, bone marrow was collected from every patient. The library was built from about 400 ng RNA with molecular barcoded adaptors for alpha/delta and beta/gamma chains. Using its own MiXCR run on the reads, TCRdb lists one record per CDR3 protein. The sample gives approximately 150,000 distinct CDR3 sequences, approximately 13% of which show up once; 8.4% is in the top ten. This CDR3 is 14 amino acids long. Trimming took off 4 bases at V and 0 bases at J, with 10 bases between the two ends. The germline gives CDR1 WSHSY, CDR2 SAAADI. Sequenced material: a population of CD138-negative cells sorted from bone marrow. The clonotype comes from a donor aged 40 or older with multiple myeloma. The rearrangement joins TRBV10-2 to TRBJ2-7; D is unresolved. CDR3: CASSGHTISYEQYF. The CDR3 bases are TGCGCCAGCAGTGGGCACACGATCTCCTACGAGCAGTACTTC.